The sample holds a few counts of the clone carrying this T cell receptor (beta chain). V lost 4 bases and J lost 2; bases outside the gene matches: 3. The germline V gene has CDR1 SGHTS and CDR2 YDEGEE. The CDR3 runs to 14 residues. Per the original methods: Reference gene primer amplification in the assay estimated nucleated cell counts. Profiling relied on immunoSEQ multiplex PCR, and the TCRdb table lists in-frame clones only, not all of them. V and J calls and clone size are copied from that table; D and trimming were computed from the DNA. The sample shows 170,000 or so clones, approximately 80% of them seen only once. Membership in each cohort depended on participant-reported clinical history. The recovered donors of Cohort 3 showed two negative PCRs, clearance, or symptom resolution. The sample originates from a study of blood T cell repertoires in COVID-19. Study background: COVID-19 samples from acute and convalescent phases originated in the United States, Italy and Spain.

Sequencing was carried out using PBMCs or T cells enriched from blood (not recorded which). The chain links TRBV5-8 to TRBJ2-7, with 10 nucleotides matching TRBD1. This clonotype originated in a woman in her fifties or sixties who had recovered from COVID-19. As DNA, the CDR3 is TGTGCCAGCAGCATTGGACAGGGGGCCTACGAGCAGTACTTC. This gives the protein CASSIGQGAYEQYF.